A single sample gave rise to the 25 T cell receptor beta chains below, sequenced in a study of blood T cells in healthy people across ages. It was with a sample-barcoded 5' primer and a J-beta primer mix that a second PCR of roughly 6 to 12 cycles was run. Via MiXCR, TCRdb re-called the 5' RACE reads, giving one row per CDR3 protein. This sample carries some 900,000 distinct CDR3 sequences, roughly 48% of them seen once, and the ten largest clones take 10% to 15%. What was sequenced was blood. The receptors shown here come from a man aged 25 to 45 in good health.

This clonotype was seen a single time. The genes are TRBV7-9 and TRBJ2-3; 7 bases line up with TRBD2. The J segment lost 4 bases and the V segment lost 5 bases, leaving 12 bases of the junction unmatched. The length of the CDR3 is 16 residues. From germline, CDR1 is SEHNR and CDR2 FQNEAQ (reference sequence). The CDR3 DNA sequence: TGTGCCAGCAGCCCCAGGGAGGGCGTTGTGGCAGATACGCAGTATTTT. Translated, it gives CASSPREGVVADTQYF.

Regarding this clonotype: A read error is possible here, since a much larger clone lies one base away. The V and J genes are TRBV10-2 and TRBJ1-1; no firm D call. The V end was cut by 0 bases, the J end by 0 bases, with 8 bases between. The CDR3 length is 15 residues. In germline, CDR1 is WSHSY, CDR2 SAAADI. In DNA form, the CDR3 reads TGCGCCAGCAGTGAGTCTCGGCGGGTGAACACTGAAGCTTTCTTT. Encoded protein: CASSESRRVNTEAFF.

The rearrangement links TRBV4-2 to TRBJ2-1; unclear D gene. The CDR3 is made up of 12 amino acids. The germline V gene has CDR1 LGHNA and CDR2 YNFKEQ. V was clipped by 0 bases and J by 12 bases, with 9 bases between them. The CDR3 sequence: CASSQDRRVQFF. The CDR3 nucleotides are TGTGCCAGCAGCCAAGACCGACGAGTGCAGTTCTTC.

The chain combines TRBV9 with TRBJ2-1; 10 bases agree with TRBD2. Trimming removed 2 bases from V and 4 bases from J; junction bases left unmatched: 3. Looked up from germline, CDR1 is SGDLS and CDR2 is YYNGEE. The CDR3 runs 15 residues. CDR3 nucleotide sequence: TGTGCCAGCAGCGTTAGCGGGGGGCAATACAATGAGCAGTTCTTC. This encodes CASSVSGGQYNEQFF.

The V gene is TRBV27, the J gene TRBJ2-2; no reliable D call. Trimming cost V 2 bases and J 8 bases, with 12 bases left between them. Looked up from germline, CDR1 is MNHEY and CDR2 is SMNVEV (reference sequence). The CDR3 length is 14 residues. The CDR3 region has the DNA TGTGCCAGCAGTTTACAGGTTGAGGAGGGGGAGCTGTTTTTT. Translated, it gives CASSLQVEEGELFF.

This clonotype appeared a few times. The chain carries TRBV14 and TRBJ1-6, with D maybe TRBD1 (5 bases). The CDR3 has 15 amino acids. The germline CDR1 and CDR2 sequences are SGHDN and FVKESK. Between the trimmed V and J ends, which lost 2 bases and 5 bases, there was a span of 10 bases. This CDR3 is CASSQLGGDNSPLHF. CDR3 coding DNA: TGTGCCAGCAGCCAATTGGGGGGAGATAATTCACCCCTCCACTTT.

This clonotype has a handful of counts. The chain has TRBV6-2 or TRBV6-3 and TRBJ2-7, with D possibly TRBD2 on 6 matching bases. The V gene lost 4 bases and the J gene lost 2 bases, with 18 bases spanning the gap. Germline CDR1 is MNHEY and CDR2 is SVGEGT. This CDR3 region has 16 residues. This chain's CDR3 is CASSSVSGTGAYEQYF. In DNA form, the CDR3 reads TGTGCCAGCAGTTCCGTGTCCGGGACTGGGGCCTACGAGCAGTACTTC.

A few counts support this clonotype. With a much larger clone just one base away, this may be a read error. The V gene is TRBV29-1, the J gene TRBJ2-5; D may be TRBD1 (5 bases). The V end was cut by 0 bases, the J end by 11 bases, with 16 bases between. CDR3 length: 13 residues. Germline V gene data show CDR1 as SQVTM and CDR2 as ANQGSEA. CDR3 residues: CSVEEDGRGEQYF. In DNA form, the CDR3 reads TGCAGCGTTGAAGAGGATGGTAGGGGTGAGCAGTACTTC.

V is TRBV3-1 and J is TRBJ2-5, with D maybe TRBD2 (7 bases). The V and J ends lost 0 bases and 11 bases respectively, with 22 bases between them. The CDR3 spans 16 residues. Germline V gene lookup returns CDR1 LGHDT and CDR2 YNNKEL (reference sequence). The CDR3 is CASSQEEGGFYNEQYF. CDR3 nucleotides: TGTGCCAGCAGCCAAGAAGAGGGGGGGTTTTACAATGAGCAGTACTTC.

In the case of this clonotype: A read error may account for a junction end that differs from germline. J is TRBJ2-2 and V is TRBV5-1, with TRBD1 matching 8 bases. CDR1 and CDR2 from the germline V gene are SGHRS and YFSETQ. The CDR3 has 13 residues. In nucleotides, the CDR3 is TGCGCCAGCAGCTTAGTGTCGGACAGGGAACTGTTTTTT. This codes for CASSLVSDRELFF.

This clonotype occurred a few times. J is TRBJ2-1 and V is TRBV18; no definite D call. Germline assignment: CDR1 KGHSH and CDR2 LQKENI. CDR3 length equals 15 residues. Between the trimmed V and J ends, which lost 3 bases and 6 bases, there was a span of 15 bases. This chain's CDR3 is CASSPGQVLINEQFF. Written as DNA, the CDR3 is TGTGCCAGCTCACCTGGGCAGGTACTAATCAATGAGCAGTTCTTC. The variable domain in full, completed from reference TRBV18 and TRBJ2-1, reads NAGVMQNPRHLVRRRGQEARLRCSPMKGHSHVYWYRQLPEEGLKFMVYLQKENIIDESGMPKERFSAEFPKEGPSILRIQQVVRGDSAAYFCASSPGQVLINEQFFGPGTRLTVL.

This clonotype has more than one count but fewer than ten. J is TRBJ1-2 and V is TRBV2; 11 nucleotides line up with TRBD1. After removal of 4 bases from V and 3 bases from J, the junction contained 1 base not matched to a gene. Germline values: CDR1 SNHLY, CDR2 FYNNEI. The CDR3 is 14 residues long. The CDR3 here is CASSGDRGDYGYTF. The CDR3 nucleotides are TGTGCCAGCAGTGGGGACAGGGGGGACTATGGCTACACCTTC.

This clonotype was counted a few times. The CDR3 sequence: CASSHNKWDTQYF. The CDR3 coding sequence is TGCGCCAGCAGCCACAACAAGTGGGATACGCAGTATTTT. V gene TRBV4-3 combines with J gene TRBJ2-3; D unresolved. The germline V gene has CDR1 LGHNA and CDR2 YSLEER. The CDR3 length is 13 residues. V was trimmed by 3 bases and J by 6 bases, leaving 10 bases between them.

The table lists this clonotype with a count of one. The chain has TRBV7-2 and TRBJ2-3; D is unresolved. Germline-derived CDR1 and CDR2 are SGHTA and FQGNSA. There are 17 residues in the CDR3. V shed 1 base and J shed 0 bases, with 14 bases lying between them. The CDR3 spells CASSLVPPGGSTDTQYF. The CDR3 nucleotides are TGTGCCAGCAGCTTAGTGCCCCCTGGTGGGAGCACAGATACGCAGTATTTT.

The rearrangement uses TRBV7-2 and TRBJ1-5; 9 nucleotides agree with TRBD1. Germline CDR1 is SGHTA and CDR2 is FQGNSA. Trimming at V came to 4 bases and at J to 6 bases, leaving 7 bases not matched to a gene. The CDR3 length is 15 residues. CDR3 protein: CASSSSGQGSQPQHF. The CDR3 coding sequence is TGTGCCAGCAGCTCTTCGGGACAGGGATCTCAGCCCCAGCATTTT.

The chain combines TRBV28 with TRBJ2-1, with D unclear. CDR1 and CDR2 from the germline V gene are MDHEN and SYDVKM. Trimming shortened V by 3 bases and J by 8 bases, and 14 bases separated the two germline ends. The CDR3 totals 14 residues. The CDR3 DNA follows: TGTGCCAGCAGTTTTCGTGTGGGCGGCGATGAGCAGTTCTTC. Its protein is CASSFRVGGDEQFF.

The CDR3 loop reads CASSSGAGGIEQYF. The DNA of the CDR3 is TGTGCCAGCAGCTCAGGGGCAGGGGGCATCGAGCAGTACTTC. The V gene is TRBV7-2, the J gene TRBJ2-7; 8 bases fit TRBD1. The V gene's germline CDR1 is SGHTA and CDR2 FQGNSA. The CDR3 extends over 14 amino acids. V lost 4 bases to trimming and J lost 6 bases; unmatched junction nucleotides: 8.

As for this clonotype: One end of the junction is discordant with germline, which a read error may explain. J is TRBJ1-2 and V is TRBV30; tentative D call: TRBD1 (5 bases). The CDR3 consists of 10 residues. CDR1 and CDR2 (germline): GTSNPN, SVGIG (reference sequence). This chain's CDR3 is CAGGAYGYTF. The CDR3, as DNA: TGCGCCGGGGGTGCCTATGGCTACACCTTC.

This chain links TRBV3-1 with TRBJ2-1, with D perhaps TRBD1 or TRBD2 (5 bases each). V lost 1 base to trimming and J lost 9 bases, with 10 bases between them. This CDR3 contains 13 residues. The germline CDR1 and CDR2 sequences are LGHDT and YNNKEL (reference sequence). The CDR3 region has the DNA TGTGCCAGCAGCCAAGGGTCAGGGAGTGAGCAGTTCTTC. The encoded protein is CASSQGSGSEQFF.

This clonotype appeared a few times. The DNA of the CDR3 is TGCGCCAGCAGCGCAAGGCCCGGGACAGGGAGTGGAGTCGGGAATGAGCAGTTCTTC. Residues: CASSARPGTGSGVGNEQFF. V and J are TRBV5-1 and TRBJ2-1, with 9 bases fitting TRBD1. Per the germline V gene, CDR1 is SGHRS and CDR2 is YFSETQ. J lost 7 bases, V lost 4 bases, and 21 bases had no gene match. The CDR3 totals 19 residues.

The V call is TRBV6-5, the J call TRBJ1-3; TRBD1 is a possible D gene (5 bases). The ends were cut back, 0 bases at V and 8 bases at J, with 17 bases in the middle. The CDR3 is made up of 16 amino acids. Germline V gene sequence: CDR1 MNHEY, CDR2 SVGAGI. The CDR3 DNA follows: TGTGCCAGCAGTTACTCGCCAGACTCGGGACCGCACACCATATATTTT. It encodes CASSYSPDSGPHTIYF.

This chain uses TRBV12-3 or TRBV12-4 with TRBJ2-1; D remains ambiguous. V lost 4 bases, J lost 5 bases, and 15 bases lay in between. This CDR3 has 15 residues. As DNA, the CDR3 is TGTGCCAGCAGTTATCGGGCCTTAGGGAACAATGAGCAGTTCTTC. As protein: CASSYRALGNNEQFF.

This chain links TRBV7-2 with TRBJ2-1, with TRBD2 matching over 12 bases. J lost 4 bases, V lost 4 bases, and 8 bases had no gene match. The CDR3 loop spans 17 amino acids. Germline CDR1 is SGHTA and CDR2 is FQGNSA. The CDR3 sequence is CASSYRTSGVYYNEQFF. The DNA of the CDR3 is TGTGCCAGCAGCTACCGGACTAGCGGGGTTTATTACAATGAGCAGTTCTTC.

A few counts support this clonotype. The chain is built from TRBV15 and TRBJ2-1; 9 nucleotides agree with TRBD1. CDR1 and CDR2 (germline): LNHNV, YYDKDF (reference sequence). The ends lost 0 bases at V and 1 base at J; junction bases unmatched: 7. The CDR3 has 18 amino acids. The CDR3 region is CATSRDRVGTGSYNEQFF. In DNA form, the CDR3 reads TGTGCCACCAGCAGAGATCGAGTAGGGACAGGGTCCTACAATGAGCAGTTCTTC.

This clonotype was picked up a small number of times. The chain has TRBV28 and TRBJ2-4, with unresolved D. The J call is uncertain, as TRBJ2-7 better fits the DNA end. Germline CDR1 and CDR2: MDHEN and SYDVKM. The CDR3 totals 14 residues. The CDR3 sequence: CASEPWTASYEQYF. In DNA, the CDR3 is TGTGCCAGCGAGCCCTGGACGGCGAGCTACGAGCAGTACTTC.